The clone carrying this T cell receptor (beta chain) showed up many times. This entry comes from a study of T-cell reconstitution after alpha-beta-depleted transplantation in children. TCRbeta library preparation incorporated unique molecular identifiers. Via MiXCR, TCRdb re-called the PCR reads, giving one row per CDR3 protein. The sample lists 600,000 to 700,000 distinct CDR3 sequences; approximately 17% were seen once. This CDR3 comprises 14 residues. Per germline, CDR1 DFQATT and CDR2 SNEGSKA (reference sequence). Trimming took 0 bases from V and 3 from J, leaving 9 bases between them. The rearrangement joins TRBV20-1 to TRBJ1-5; D may be TRBD1 (6 bases). The sample in question was PBMCs from the stem cell graft donor, obtained from the stem cell graft. This receptor was taken from a human donor who donated a stem cell graft to a child with acute myeloid leukemia. The CDR3 DNA sequence: TGCAGTGCTAGAGACAGGGGAACCAATCAGCCCCAGCATTTT. Protein product: CSARDRGTNQPQHF.